Each of the 6 T cell receptor beta chains below was sequenced from the same sample in a study of identical twins. In TCRdb, the 5' RACE reads were re-called with MiXCR into one record per CDR3 protein. The sample contains over 200,000 distinct CDR3 sequences, 8% to 11% of which appear only once. The sample consisted of memory T cells sorted from blood. The receptors originated from a man between 45 and 60 years old in good health.

The genes are TRBV4-2 and TRBJ1-4, with a tentative D call TRBD1 (6 bases). Germline V CDR1 and CDR2: LGHNA, YNFKEQ. The CDR3 is made up of 15 amino acids. V was shortened by 1 base and J by 11 bases, with 17 bases between the two germline ends. CDR3: CASSQVRQGRGKLFF. The CDR3 nucleotides read TGTGCCAGCAGCCAAGTCCGCCAGGGGAGAGGGAAACTGTTTTTT.

This clonotype was observed at least ten times. The V and J genes are TRBV4-2 and TRBJ2-4, with D uncertain. This CDR3 is 16 amino acids long. Germline loops: CDR1 LGHNA, CDR2 YNFKEQ. The V end was cut by 7 bases, the J end by 5 bases, with 21 bases between. CDR3 sequence: CASTLRWSMGQNIQYF. Written as DNA, the CDR3 is TGTGCCAGCACCCTGCGTTGGTCGATGGGCCAAAACATTCAGTACTTC.

The chain combines TRBV9 with TRBJ2-1, with 8 nucleotides matching TRBD2. The V gene end was trimmed by 4 bases and the J gene end by 16 bases; junction bases not matched to a gene: 22. CDR3 length equals 16 residues. Germline V lookup: CDR1 SGDLS, CDR2 YYNGEE. CDR3 bases: TGTGCCAGCAGCCCTCGGGAGGGTCTAGTGCGGGAGGAGTTATTCTTC. It is translated as CASSPREGLVREELFF.

This clonotype was seen a few times. The chain recombines TRBV2 with TRBJ2-5; no firm D call. CDR3 length: 14 residues. Trimming took 4 bases from V and 2 from J, leaving 11 bases between them. Germline V lookup: CDR1 SNHLY, CDR2 FYNNEI. Here the CDR3 DNA reads TGTGCCAGCAGTGCTATGGTCGTTCAAGAGACCCAGTACTTC. This gives the protein CASSAMVVQETQYF.

This clonotype occurred many times. V is TRBV20-1 and J is TRBJ2-4; perhaps TRBD2 as D (6 bases). Deletions cut 3 bases from V and 8 bases from J, with 14 bases between. The CDR3 loop spans 13 amino acids. CDR1 is DFQATT and CDR2 is SNEGSKA in the germline V gene (reference sequence). The CDR3 protein is CSASPTWGDIQYF. Here the CDR3 DNA reads TGCAGTGCTAGCCCTACGTGGGGGGACATTCAGTACTTC.

This chain joins TRBV5-1 and TRBJ2-7; 8 bases align to TRBD1. In germline, CDR1 is SGHRS, CDR2 YFSETQ. The CDR3 spans 15 residues. The ends lost 4 bases at V and 6 bases at J; junction bases unmatched: 12. CDR3 nucleotides: TGCGCCAGCAGCAGCAGTGGCGGCAGGGGGCTCGAGCAGTACTTC. Its protein product is CASSSSGGRGLEQYF.